The next 28 T cell receptor beta chains were all read from a single sample in a study of beta chain features in type 1 diabetes. Broader study findings: Moderate but significant shortening of TCRB CDR3s was recorded in all four CD4+ subsets from Type 1 diabetes patients.

Sequencing targeted expressed TCRB transcripts, as all isolated RNA had been reverse transcribed. Repertoires were generated with immunoSEQ multiplex PCR, while TCRdb's copy carries only in-frame clones and drops some. The profile shows tens of thousands of clones, 65% of them singletons. Antigen specificity for these receptors is unknown. Specimen: Tregs from blood. Every receptor here comes from a woman aged 25 to 39 with type 1 diabetes.

The V and J genes are TRBV5-1 and TRBJ2-7, with 13 bases fitting TRBD2. After removal of 4 bases from V and 4 bases from J, the junction contained 5 bases not matched to a gene. The CDR3 has 15 amino acids. Germline CDR1 SGHRS, CDR2 YFSETQ. CDR3 residues: CASSGLAGAVYEQYF. CDR3 in DNA: TGCGCCAGCAGCGGACTAGCGGGAGCCGTATACGAGCAGTACTTC.

V gene TRBV11-1 combines with J gene TRBJ2-7; D not resolved. Trimming removed 6 bases from V and 4 bases from J, with 10 bases in between. The CDR3 consists of 12 residues. CDR1 and CDR2 from the germline V gene are SGHAT and FQDESV (reference sequence). The CDR3 sequence: CASSYSLYEQYF. DNA of the CDR3: TGTGCCAGCAGTTATTCCCTATACGAGCAGTACTTC.

This clone appeared once. The chain's CDR3 is CAWSQADYNEQFF. The CDR3, as DNA: TGTGCCTGGAGTCAAGCGGACTACAATGAGCAGTTCTTC. This sequence joins TRBV30 and TRBJ2-1; possibly TRBD2 for D (5 bases). This CDR3 contains 13 residues. Germline CDR1 GTSNPN, CDR2 SVGIG (reference sequence). The V end was cut by 2 bases, the J end by 3 bases, with 8 bases between.

The J gene is TRBJ1-1, the V gene TRBV7-9, with D possibly matching TRBD1 (5 bases). The CDR3 has 12 residues. Trimming removed 4 bases at V and 8 bases at J, with 11 bases between. The V gene's germline CDR1 is SEHNR and CDR2 FQNEAQ (reference sequence). The DNA of the CDR3 is TGTGCCAGCAGCTGGGGGGACCGGGAAGCTTTCTTT. Residues: CASSWGDREAFF.

This clone was detected only a few times. The CDR3 loop is CASSLVLVRTYEQYF. The CDR3 DNA follows: TGTGCCAGCAGCTTAGTTCTGGTCAGGACCTACGAGCAGTACTTC. V gene TRBV11-2 combines with J gene TRBJ2-7; unclear D gene. Germline V gene data show CDR1 as SGHAT and CDR2 as FQNNGV. V was trimmed by 1 base and J by 2 bases, leaving 12 bases between them. The CDR3 length is 15 residues.

This clone was detected only a few times. J is TRBJ2-1 and V is TRBV5-4, with TRBD2 matching 7 bases. The CDR3 is made up of 15 amino acids. CDR1 is SGHNT, CDR2 YYREEE, per germline (reference sequence). The V segment lost 6 bases and the J segment 0 bases; nucleotides outside the gene matches: 6. CDR3 region: CASNPGGSSYNEQFF. The CDR3 nucleotides read TGTGCCAGCAACCCCGGCGGGAGCTCCTACAATGAGCAGTTCTTC.

The gene calls are TRBV2 and TRBJ1-1, with TRBD1 matching 7 bases. This CDR3 contains 13 residues. Trimming removed 4 bases from V and 7 bases from J; junction bases left unmatched: 6. From germline, CDR1 is SNHLY and CDR2 FYNNEI. This chain's CDR3 is CASSVGTESEAFF. CDR3 in DNA: TGTGCCAGCAGTGTTGGGACAGAAAGTGAAGCTTTCTTT.

The CDR3: CASSEQGFPNSPLHF. The CDR3, as DNA: TGTGCCAGCAGTGAACAGGGTTTTCCCAATTCACCCCTCCACTTT. The chain combines TRBV2 with TRBJ1-6, with D possibly being TRBD1 (5 bases). Trimming stripped 2 bases from V and 7 bases from J, with 12 bases between. Germline V gene data show CDR1 as SNHLY and CDR2 as FYNNEI. CDR3 length: 15 amino acids.

The J gene is TRBJ2-1, the V gene TRBV6-5, with D possibly being TRBD1 (6 bases). Trimming took 1 base from V and 7 from J, leaving 8 bases between them. The CDR3 runs 13 residues. The germline gives CDR1 MNHEY, CDR2 SVGAGI. For the CDR3, the DNA is TGTGCCAGCAGTTACTTGGGGGCTAATGAGCAGTTCTTC. It specifies CASSYLGANEQFF.

This clone was observed a handful of times. The chain joins TRBV15 to TRBJ2-5; a possible D gene is TRBD1 (7 bases). V lost 7 bases and J lost 5, with 20 bases in between. Germline CDR1 LNHNV, CDR2 YYDKDF (reference sequence). The CDR3 totals 15 residues. DNA for the CDR3: TGTGCCACCATCCAGGGGGGCGGAGTGGGGGAGACCCAGTACTTC. This translates into CATIQGGGVGETQYF.

The rearrangement joins TRBV7-8 to TRBJ2-1; TRBD2 matches at 12 bases. With V trimmed by 6 bases and J by 6 bases, 6 bases remained unmatched. Germline CDR1 SGHVS, CDR2 FQNEAQ. This CDR3 spans 15 amino acids. CDR3 sequence reads: CASRRTSGTVNEQFF. In DNA, the CDR3 is TGTGCCAGCAGACGGACTAGCGGGACCGTCAATGAGCAGTTCTTC.

J is TRBJ1-1 and V is TRBV7-9; no clear D. This CDR3 is built from 12 residues. V was clipped by 6 bases and J by 3 bases, with 8 bases between them. Germline V gives CDR1 SEHNR, CDR2 FQNEAQ (reference sequence). The CDR3 region has the DNA TGTGCCAGCAGTAGGAGGGACACTGAAGCTTTCTTT. It codes for CASSRRDTEAFF.

Note on this clone: One end of the junction does not line up with germline, which may come from a read error. The V and J genes are TRBV7-7 and TRBJ2-1; 8 bases are shared with TRBD2. CDR1 is SSHAT and CDR2 is FNYEAQ in the germline V gene (reference sequence). The CDR3 is 15 amino acids. The CDR3 region has the DNA TGTGCTAGCAGCTTAGGGACTAGCTCCTACAATGAGCAGTTCTTC. It translates to CASSLGTSSYNEQFF. The whole variable domain, remainder taken from reference TRBV7-7 and TRBJ2-1, is GAGVSQSPRYKVTKRGQDVTLRCDPISSHATLYWYQQALGQGPEFLTYFNYEAQPDKSGLPSDRFSAERPEGSISTLTIQRTEQRDSAMYRCASSLGTSSYNEQFFGPGTRLTVL.

This clone has a single count. The V and J genes are TRBV5-1 and TRBJ1-1, with 7 bases fitting TRBD1. The CDR3 has 14 amino acids. Per germline, CDR1 SGHRS and CDR2 YFSETQ. The V and J ends lost 2 bases and 4 bases, in that order; junction bases with no gene match: 5. CDR3 amino acids: CASSFGGDSTEAFF. CDR3 in DNA: TGCGCCAGCAGCTTCGGAGGGGACAGCACTGAAGCTTTCTTT.

The V gene is TRBV2, the J gene TRBJ1-2, with 7 bases identical to TRBD1. The V gene's germline CDR1 is SNHLY and CDR2 FYNNEI. The CDR3 covers 15 residues. Trimming cost V 4 bases and J 8 bases; bases outside gene matches: 13. The chain's CDR3 is CASSGTLGRGLGYTF. CDR3 nucleotide sequence: TGTGCCAGCAGTGGAACCCTTGGCAGGGGGTTGGGCTACACCTTC.

This clone turned up a few times. The genes are TRBV19 and TRBJ1-2, with D perhaps TRBD1 (5 bases). Germline CDR1 reads LNHDA; CDR2 reads SQIVND (reference sequence). The CDR3 extends over 15 amino acids. V lost 4 bases to trimming and J lost 0 bases, with 12 bases between them. The CDR3 here is CASSTSGIANYGYTF. DNA for the CDR3: TGTGCCAGTAGTACATCAGGGATCGCTAACTATGGCTACACCTTC.

V usage is TRBV30 and J usage is TRBJ1-5, with a weak D call TRBD1 (5 bases). The CDR3 length is 16 residues. V lost 2 bases, J lost 4 bases, and 18 bases lay in between. Germline V gene sequence: CDR1 GTSNPN, CDR2 SVGIG (reference sequence). For the CDR3, the DNA is TGTGCCTGGAGTCACTGGGGGGGACGGGCGAATCAGCCCCAGCATTTT. Translating it yields CAWSHWGGRANQPQHF.

This clone was found once. This rearrangement joins TRBV5-1 to TRBJ2-2; tentatively, D is TRBD1 (6 bases). The CDR3 totals 14 residues. Looked up from germline, CDR1 is SGHRS and CDR2 is YFSETQ. V lost 5 bases and J 6 bases, leaving 14 bases between the germline ends. CDR3 protein: CASSLRQDSGELFF. CDR3 DNA sequence: TGCGCCAGCAGTCTTCGACAGGACTCCGGGGAGCTGTTTTTT.

This chain uses TRBV6-1 with TRBJ2-7; D is uncertain. From germline, CDR1 is MNHNS and CDR2 SASEGT. V gave up 4 bases and J gave up 0 bases, with 4 bases separating them. The CDR3 contains 12 residues. The CDR3 here is CASSGHSYEQYF. The CDR3 bases are TGTGCCAGCAGTGGACACTCCTACGAGCAGTACTTC.

The rearrangement links TRBV11-3 to TRBJ2-1; no clear D. Trimming took 5 bases from V and 8 from J, leaving 10 bases between them. Germline CDR1 SGHNT, CDR2 YENEEA. The CDR3 loop spans 12 amino acids. The chain's CDR3 is CASSVNTDEQFF. DNA of the CDR3: TGTGCCAGCAGCGTTAATACGGATGAGCAGTTCTTC.

The chain carries TRBV7-2 and TRBJ1-2, with 7 bases aligning to TRBD1. V shed 1 base and J 1 base; nucleotides not matched to a gene: 3. The CDR3 contains 15 residues. CDR1 and CDR2 from the germline V gene are SGHTA and FQGNSA. CDR3 loop: CASSLGTGLNYGYTF. The DNA for the CDR3 is TGTGCCAGCAGCTTAGGGACAGGACTTAACTATGGCTACACCTTC.

The chain joins TRBV5-1 to TRBJ2-3; TRBD2 matches at 10 bases. This CDR3 contains 18 residues. The V and J ends lost 4 bases and 3 bases, in that order; junction bases with no gene match: 14. CDR1 is SGHRS and CDR2 is YFSETQ in the germline V gene. The CDR3 protein is CASSLRPTAGGLTDTQYF. The DNA of the CDR3 is TGCGCCAGCAGCCTGAGACCAACAGCGGGAGGGCTAACAGATACGCAGTATTTT. The full variable domain, with the rest looked up from reference TRBV5-1 and TRBJ2-3, is KAGVTQTPRYLIKTRGQQVTLSCSPISGHRSVSWYQQTPGQGLQFLFEYFSETQRNKGNFPGRFSGRQFSNSRSEMNVSTLELGDSALYLCASSLRPTAGGLTDTQYFGPGTRLTVL.

There are a few counts of this clone. This chain connects TRBV29-1 to TRBJ1-2, with TRBD1 matching over 8 bases. The length of the CDR3 is 12 residues. CDR1 is SQVTM and CDR2 is ANQGSEA in the germline V gene. Trimming removed 7 bases from V and 6 bases from J; junction bases left unmatched: 7. CDR3 sequence (DNA): TGCAGCGGGACAGGGACGCGGGATGGCTACACCTTC. Its translation: CSGTGTRDGYTF. The full variable domain, in which reference TRBV29-1 and TRBJ1-2 provide the parts outside the CDR3, is SAVISQKPSRDICQRGTSLTIQCQVDSQVTMMFWYRQQPGQSLTLIATANQGSEATYESGFVIDKFPISRPNLTFSTLTVSNMSPEDSSIYLCSGTGTRDGYTFGSGTRLTVV.

The genes are TRBV5-1 and TRBJ1-1, with 8 nucleotides matching TRBD1. The germline gives CDR1 SGHRS, CDR2 YFSETQ. V lost 3 bases to trimming and J lost 5 bases; unmatched junction nucleotides: 6. The CDR3 is made up of 14 amino acids. The DNA for the CDR3 is TGCGCCAGCAGCTACGACAGGGGAAGGACTGAAGCTTTCTTT. This codes for CASSYDRGRTEAFF.

There are a few counts of this clone. This chain joins TRBV29-1 and TRBJ2-2; 10 bases fit TRBD2. CDR3 length equals 15 residues. In germline, CDR1 is SQVTM, CDR2 ANQGSEA. Trimming removed 7 bases from V and 6 bases from J; junction bases left unmatched: 11. CDR3 residues: CSGVLAGKVAGELFF. Written as DNA, the CDR3 is TGCAGCGGAGTACTAGCGGGAAAGGTGGCCGGGGAGCTGTTTTTT.

This chain links TRBV11-2 with TRBJ1-2; 9 bases are a match to TRBD1. The CDR3 has 13 amino acids. The germline gives CDR1 SGHAT, CDR2 FQNNGV. V was pared by 3 bases and J by 8 bases, with 4 bases of the junction left unmatched. The CDR3 DNA reads as TGTGCCAGCAGCTTGACGACAGGGGGGGGCTACACCTTC. Translating gives CASSLTTGGGYTF.

The chain carries TRBV19 and TRBJ2-7; 9 bases match TRBD2. The germline CDR1 and CDR2 sequences are LNHDA and SQIVND (reference sequence). The CDR3 is made up of 13 amino acids. The V segment lost 5 bases and the J segment 4 bases; nucleotides outside the gene matches: 3. For the CDR3, the DNA is TGTGCCAGTAGTCGGACTAGCGAGTACGAGCAGTACTTC. It specifies CASSRTSEYEQYF.

This clone is judged medium-sized. V and J are TRBV6-1 and TRBJ2-5; maybe TRBD2 (7 bases). CDR1 and CDR2 from the germline V gene are MNHNS and SASEGT. This CDR3 contains 13 residues. V was cut by 7 bases and J by 5 bases, with 14 bases left in between. The CDR3, as DNA: TGTGCCAGCACCATGGGGGGGGCGGAGACCCAGTACTTC. This gives the protein CASTMGGAETQYF.